These T cell receptor beta chains were read from a single sample in a study of cytomegalovirus exposure and HLA in healthy donors. Some clones are missing from TCRdb's copy, which holds only in-frame ones; the method was immunoSEQ multiplex PCR. Here the sample spans 100,000 to 120,000 clones, around 86% being singletons. The sequenced material came from PBMCs. These receptors all come from a man aged 35 to 55 in good health and CMV-seronegative. Each CDR3 is given with its conserved first and last residue. A D gene is named only where the DNA matches it firmly. Only some rows state a clone size, as once, few, many or a class for expanded clones.

clone_size j_call v_call d_call cdr3_nt cdr3_aa
once TRBJ2-1 TRBV5-4 TRBD2 TGTGCCAGCAGCTATGGACTAGCGGGGGTCGAGGGTGAGCAGTTCTTC CASSYGLAGVEGEQFF
. TRBJ1-1 TRBV28 . TGTGCCAGCAGCGGGAACACTGAAGCTTTCTTT CASSGNTEAFF
. TRBJ2-5 TRBV5-1 . TGCGCCAGCAGCTTGTCAACAGGGCAAGAGACCCAGTACTTC CASSLSTGQETQYF
. TRBJ2-5 TRBV7-9 TRBD1 TGTGCCAGCAGCTTAGGACAGGGAGTTAAAGAGACCCAGTACTTC CASSLGQGVKETQYF
. TRBJ2-1 TRBV5-1 . TGCGCCAGCAGCTTGGGGCAGAATGGCAATGAGCAGTTCTTC CASSLGQNGNEQFF
few TRBJ1-2 TRBV2 TRBD1 TGTGCCAGCAAGGGGACAGGGGGAGGCTACACCTTC CASKGTGGGYTF
few TRBJ1-4 TRBV29-1 . TGCAGCGTTGAAGGAGGCAGGGGTGGGGAAAAACTGTTTTTT CSVEGGRGGEKLFF
. TRBJ1-6 TRBV5-6 TRBD1 TGTGCCAGCAGCCCAGGGGGGAGGAATTCACCCCTCCACTTT CASSPGGRNSPLHF
. TRBJ2-7 TRBV7-6 TRBD1 TGTGCCAGCAGCTTAGGTAGGACAGGGGCGGACGAGCAGTACTTC CASSLGRTGADEQYF
. TRBJ1-2 TRBV6-5 TRBD1 TGTGCCAGCAGTTTGTGGACAGGGACAGGTGGCTACACCTTC CASSLWTGTGGYTF
. TRBJ2-7 TRBV7-3 TRBD2 TGTGCCAGCAGCTCAGGGACTAGTCCCCACGAGCAGTACTTC CASSSGTSPHEQYF
. TRBJ1-2 TRBV5-1 . TGCGCCAGCAGCGGCGGGGACAACTATGGCTACACCTTC CASSGGDNYGYTF
. TRBJ1-1 TRBV5-6 . TGTGCCAGCAGCTTGGTAAGCCGGGAAGCTTTCTTT CASSLVSREAFF
. TRBJ1-2 TRBV5-1 TRBD1 TGCGCCAGCAGCCCGAGACAGGGACCTATCTATGGCTACACCTTC CASSPRQGPIYGYTF
. TRBJ1-5 TRBV7-6 . TGTGCCAGCAGCCTTGGGTCGGCAGGTCAGCCCCAGCATTTT CASSLGSAGQPQHF
. TRBJ2-1 TRBV5-1 . TGCGCCAGCAGCTTGTCGAGCTCCTACAATGAGCAGTTCTTC CASSLSSSYNEQFF
. TRBJ2-1 TRBV6-4 TRBD2 TGTGCCAGCAGTGACCAAGCGGGGGCCTACAATGAGCAGTTCTTC CASSDQAGAYNEQFF
. TRBJ1-3 TRBV5-5 . TGTGCCAGCAGTTCTACAGGTGGAGGAAACACCATATATTTT CASSSTGGGNTIYF
. TRBJ1-5 TRBV7-2 . TGTGCCAGCAGCTCAGACAGATATAGCAATCAGCCCCAGCATTTT CASSSDRYSNQPQHF
. TRBJ1-6 TRBV4-1 TRBD1 TGCGCCAGCAGCCACCCCGACAGGGAATCACCCCTCCACTTT CASSHPDRESPLHF
. TRBJ2-1 TRBV4-3 TRBD1 TGCGCCAGCAGCCTTCGGACAGGGGGCAATGAGCAGTTCTTC CASSLRTGGNEQFF
. TRBJ1-5 TRBV7-6 TRBD1 TGTGCCAGCAGCTTTACGACAGGGCACAATCAGCCCCAGCATTTT CASSFTTGHNQPQHF
. TRBJ1-4 TRBV19 . TGTGCCAGTAGTATCGTCAGGGATGAAAAACTGTTTTTT CASSIVRDEKLFF
. TRBJ1-1 TRBV28 TRBD1 TGTGCCAGCAGTTTGGGCAGGGGGGCTTTCTTT CASSLGRGAFF
. TRBJ2-3 TRBV15 TRBD2 TGTGCCACCAGCGAAATAGCGGGGGGGCCAGATACGCAGTATTTT CATSEIAGGPDTQYF
few TRBJ2-1 TRBV7-2 . TGTGCCAGCAGCTTAGTGGGACTTTCGGGCAATGAGCAGTTCTTC CASSLVGLSGNEQFF
. TRBJ2-5 TRBV28 . TGTGCCAGCGCGCAAACAGGGTGGGAAGAGACCCAGTACTTC CASAQTGWEETQYF
. TRBJ1-5 TRBV6-5 . TGTGCCAGCAGCGACAGAAATCAGCCCCAGCATTTT CASSDRNQPQHF
. TRBJ1-6 TRBV6-1 . TGTGCCAGCAGGACAGACGCACCCCTCCACTTT CASRTDAPLHF
once TRBJ1-1 TRBV18 . TGTGCCAGCTCACCTAAGAAAACAGGGAACACTGAAGCTTTCTTT CASSPKKTGNTEAFF
. TRBJ1-2 TRBV28 . TGTGCCAGCAGTTTGGAGCTCTCTAGCTACACCTTC CASSLELSSYTF
. TRBJ2-1 TRBV5-1 . TGCGCCAGCTCGGGGGACGTTGGGTCGGAGCAGTTCTTC CASSGDVGSEQFF
. TRBJ1-2 TRBV30 TRBD1 TGTGCCTGGGCCGGGACAGGGGATCGCTACACCTTC CAWAGTGDRYTF
. TRBJ1-3 TRBV7-6 . TGTGCCAGCAGCTCCCGCCGGGTCGCTGGAAACACCATATATTTT CASSSRRVAGNTIYF
. TRBJ2-3 TRBV9 . TGTGCCAGCAGCGATGGAGACACAGATACGCAGTATTTT CASSDGDTDTQYF
few TRBJ1-1 TRBV29-1 . TGCAGCGCCTTCAACACTGAAGCTTTCTTT CSAFNTEAFF
. TRBJ1-6 TRBV15 . TGTGCCACCAGCAGAGATGAACTTGGCTCCTATAATTCACCCCTCCACTTT CATSRDELGSYNSPLHF
. TRBJ1-2 TRBV5-1 TRBD1 TGCGCCAGCAGCTCCGGACAGGAGAGCTATGGCTACACCTTC CASSSGQESYGYTF
. TRBJ1-1 TRBV30 . TGTGCCTGGAAGCGGGGGGAAACTGAAGCTTTCTTT CAWKRGETEAFF
. TRBJ1-1 TRBV5-5 . TGTGCCAGCGAATTCGACAGAGCAAACACTGAAGCTTTCTTT CASEFDRANTEAFF
. TRBJ2-1 TRBV5-1 . TGCGCCAGCAGCTGGGGGGACCCGAACAATGAGCAGTTCTTC CASSWGDPNNEQFF
few TRBJ2-3 TRBV5-1 TRBD1 TGCGCCAGCAGCAGGGACAGGGGGAGTGCAGATACGCAGTATTTT CASSRDRGSADTQYF
. TRBJ1-2 TRBV6-5 TRBD1 TGTGCCAGCAGTCGCGCCGGGACAGGGTTTGGCTACACCTTC CASSRAGTGFGYTF
. TRBJ1-5 TRBV7-9 . TGTGCCAGCAGCTTACAGGGCAATCAGCCCCAGCATTTT CASSLQGNQPQHF
. TRBJ1-5 TRBV19 . TGTGCCAGTAGTAAGGGAGGGGTTCAGCCCCAGCATTTT CASSKGGVQPQHF
. TRBJ1-2 TRBV5-4 . TGTGCCAGCAGCCCGGACTCCCCAGGACGTGGCTACACCTTC CASSPDSPGRGYTF
few TRBJ1-2 TRBV30 . TGTGCCTGGAGTCGTAATCGGAACTATGGCTACACCTTC CAWSRNRNYGYTF
. TRBJ2-7 TRBV7-9 . TGTGCCAGCAGTCTCAGGGTAAGCGAGCAGTACTTC CASSLRVSEQYF
few TRBJ1-1 TRBV7-9 . TGTGCCAGCAGCTTATCCAGGCTGAACACTGAAGCTTTCTTT CASSLSRLNTEAFF
. TRBJ2-1 TRBV27 TRBD2 TGTGCCAGCAGTCTGACGGTGCGGGGGGGCGGTGAGCAGTTCTTC CASSLTVRGGGEQFF
. TRBJ1-4 TRBV15 TRBD1 TGTGCCACCAGCAGAGATGGGGCAGGGGGTGAAAAACTGTTTTTT CATSRDGAGGEKLFF
. TRBJ1-5 TRBV28 . TGTGCCAGCAGTGGGCCGGGGGGCATCAGCAATCAGCCCCAGCATTTT CASSGPGGISNQPQHF
. TRBJ2-7 TRBV7-2 TRBD2 TGTGCCAGCAGCTTAGCGGGGTCTAGCGGGGGATACGAGCAGTACTTC CASSLAGSSGGYEQYF
. TRBJ1-5 TRBV28 . TGTGCCAGCAGTTTATTTTCAGGGGCCCAGCCCCAGCATTTT CASSLFSGAQPQHF
. TRBJ2-7 TRBV30 TRBD2 TGTGCCTGGGGGACTAGCTTAGTTGACGAGCAGTACTTC CAWGTSLVDEQYF
. TRBJ1-2 TRBV7-2 TRBD1 TGTGCCAGCAGCATGACAGGGGGCGCGAGGGGTGGCTACACCTTC CASSMTGGARGGYTF
once TRBJ2-3 TRBV6-1 TRBD2 TGTGCCAGCAGTCCTCTAGCGGCAAGCACAGATACGCAGTATTTT CASSPLAASTDTQYF